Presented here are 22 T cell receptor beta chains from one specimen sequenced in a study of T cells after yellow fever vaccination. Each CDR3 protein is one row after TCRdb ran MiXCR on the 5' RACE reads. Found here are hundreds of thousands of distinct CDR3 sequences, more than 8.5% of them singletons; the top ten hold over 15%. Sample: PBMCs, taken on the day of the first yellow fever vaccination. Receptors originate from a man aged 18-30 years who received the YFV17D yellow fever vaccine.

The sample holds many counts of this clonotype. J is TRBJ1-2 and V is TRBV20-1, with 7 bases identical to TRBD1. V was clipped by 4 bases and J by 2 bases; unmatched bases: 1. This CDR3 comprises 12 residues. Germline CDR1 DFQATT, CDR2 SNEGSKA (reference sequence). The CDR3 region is CSAKTGNYGYTF. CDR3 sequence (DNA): TGCAGTGCTAAGACAGGGAACTATGGCTACACCTTC.

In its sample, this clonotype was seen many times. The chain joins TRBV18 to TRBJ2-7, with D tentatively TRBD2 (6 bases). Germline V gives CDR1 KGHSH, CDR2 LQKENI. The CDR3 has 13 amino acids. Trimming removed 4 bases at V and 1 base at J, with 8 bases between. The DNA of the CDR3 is TGTGCCAGCTCACGGGAGGCGTCCTACGAGCAGTACGTC. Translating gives CASSREASYEQYV.

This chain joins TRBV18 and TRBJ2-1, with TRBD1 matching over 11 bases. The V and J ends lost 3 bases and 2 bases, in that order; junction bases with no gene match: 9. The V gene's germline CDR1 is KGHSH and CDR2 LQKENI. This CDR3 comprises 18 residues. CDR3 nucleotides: TGTGCCAGCTCACCGTACATCGGGACAGGGGGGCCCTACAATGAGCAGTTCTTC. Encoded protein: CASSPYIGTGGPYNEQFF.

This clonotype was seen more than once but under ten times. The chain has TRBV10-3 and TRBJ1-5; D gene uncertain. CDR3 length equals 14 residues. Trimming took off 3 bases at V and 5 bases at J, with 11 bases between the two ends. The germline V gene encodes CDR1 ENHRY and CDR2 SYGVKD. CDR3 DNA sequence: TGTGCCATCAGTGACAGTCCCTGGTATCAGCCCCAGCATTTT. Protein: CAISDSPWYQPQHF.

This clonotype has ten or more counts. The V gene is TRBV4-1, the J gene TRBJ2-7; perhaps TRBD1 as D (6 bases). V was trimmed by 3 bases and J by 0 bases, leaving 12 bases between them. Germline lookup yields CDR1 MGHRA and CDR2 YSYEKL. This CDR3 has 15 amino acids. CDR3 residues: CASSHLQGISYEQYF. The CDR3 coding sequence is TGCGCCAGCAGCCATCTCCAGGGGATCTCCTACGAGCAGTACTTC.

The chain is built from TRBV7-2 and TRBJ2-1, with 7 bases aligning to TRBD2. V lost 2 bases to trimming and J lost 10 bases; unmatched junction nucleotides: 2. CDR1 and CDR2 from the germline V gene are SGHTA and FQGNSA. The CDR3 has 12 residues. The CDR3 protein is CASSLLGLEQFF. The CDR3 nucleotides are TGTGCCAGCAGCTTATTGGGACTAGAGCAGTTCTTC.

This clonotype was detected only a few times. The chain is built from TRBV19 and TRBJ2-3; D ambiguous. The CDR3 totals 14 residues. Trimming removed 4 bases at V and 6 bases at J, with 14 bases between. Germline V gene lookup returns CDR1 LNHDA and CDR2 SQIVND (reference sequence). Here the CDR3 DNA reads TGTGCCAGTAGTACGCCCGAGACCAGGGATACGCAGTATTTT. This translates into CASSTPETRDTQYF.

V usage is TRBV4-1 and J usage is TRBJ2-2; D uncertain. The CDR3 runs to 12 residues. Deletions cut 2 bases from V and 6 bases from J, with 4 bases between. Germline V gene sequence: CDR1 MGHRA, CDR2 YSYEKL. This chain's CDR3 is CASSQFPGELFF. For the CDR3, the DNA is TGCGCCAGCAGCCAATTCCCCGGGGAGCTGTTTTTT.

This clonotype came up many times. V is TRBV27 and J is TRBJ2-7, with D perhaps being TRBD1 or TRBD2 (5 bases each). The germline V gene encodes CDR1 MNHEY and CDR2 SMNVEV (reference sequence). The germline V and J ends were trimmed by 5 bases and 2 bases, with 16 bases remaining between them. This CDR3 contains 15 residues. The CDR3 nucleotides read TGTGCCAGCAGTACGAGGTGGGGGAGTGCCTACGAGCAGTACTTC. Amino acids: CASSTRWGSAYEQYF.

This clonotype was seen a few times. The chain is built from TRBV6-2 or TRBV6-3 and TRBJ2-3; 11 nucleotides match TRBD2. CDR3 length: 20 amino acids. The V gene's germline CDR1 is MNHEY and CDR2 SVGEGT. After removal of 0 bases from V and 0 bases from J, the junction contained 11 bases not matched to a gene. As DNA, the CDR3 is TGTGCCAGCAGTTACTCTCGACTAGCGGGGAAAATTTCTAGCACAGATACGCAGTATTTT. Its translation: CASSYSRLAGKISSTDTQYF.

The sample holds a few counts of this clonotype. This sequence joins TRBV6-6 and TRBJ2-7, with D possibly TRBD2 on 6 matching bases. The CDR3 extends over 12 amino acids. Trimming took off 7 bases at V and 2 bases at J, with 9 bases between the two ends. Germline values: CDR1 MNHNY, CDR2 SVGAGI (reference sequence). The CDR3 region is CASKGGTYEQYV. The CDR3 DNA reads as TGTGCCAGCAAAGGCGGGACCTACGAGCAGTACGTC.

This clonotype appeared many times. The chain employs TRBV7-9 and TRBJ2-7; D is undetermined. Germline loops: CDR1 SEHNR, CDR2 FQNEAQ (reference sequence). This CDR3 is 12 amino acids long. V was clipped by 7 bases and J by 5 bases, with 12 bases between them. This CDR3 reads CASTPQSNEQYF. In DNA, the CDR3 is TGTGCCAGCACCCCCCAATCCAACGAGCAGTACTTC.

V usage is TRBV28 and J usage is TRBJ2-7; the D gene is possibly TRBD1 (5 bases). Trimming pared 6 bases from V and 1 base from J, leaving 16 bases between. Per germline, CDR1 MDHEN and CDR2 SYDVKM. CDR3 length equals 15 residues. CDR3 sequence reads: CASRSTGSGSYEQYF. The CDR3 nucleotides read TGTGCCAGCAGATCCACAGGTTCAGGGTCCTACGAGCAGTACTTC.

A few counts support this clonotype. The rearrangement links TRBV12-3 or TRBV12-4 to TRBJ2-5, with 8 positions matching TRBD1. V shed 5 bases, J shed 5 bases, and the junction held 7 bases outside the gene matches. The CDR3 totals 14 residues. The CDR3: CASSPSDRGETQYF. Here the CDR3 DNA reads TGTGCCAGCAGTCCCTCCGACAGGGGTGAGACCCAGTACTTC.

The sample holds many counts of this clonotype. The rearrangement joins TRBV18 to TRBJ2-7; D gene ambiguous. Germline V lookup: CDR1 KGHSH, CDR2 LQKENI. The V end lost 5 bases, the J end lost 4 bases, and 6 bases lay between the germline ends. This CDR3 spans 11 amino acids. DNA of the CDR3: TGTGCCAGCTCATCTGATTACGAGCAGTACTTC. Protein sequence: CASSSDYEQYF. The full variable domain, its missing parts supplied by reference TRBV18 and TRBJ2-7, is NAGVMQNPRHLVRRRGQEARLRCSPMKGHSHVYWYRQLPEEGLKFMVYLQKENIIDESGMPKERFSAEFPKEGPSILRIQQVVRGDSAAYFCASSSDYEQYFGPGTRLTVT.

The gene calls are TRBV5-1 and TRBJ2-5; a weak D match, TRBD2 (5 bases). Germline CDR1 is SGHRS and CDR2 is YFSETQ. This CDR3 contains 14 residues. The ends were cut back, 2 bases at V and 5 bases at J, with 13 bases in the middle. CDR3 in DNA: TGCGCCAGCAGCTTTAGAGGGCTCGGGGAGACCCAGTACTTC. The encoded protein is CASSFRGLGETQYF. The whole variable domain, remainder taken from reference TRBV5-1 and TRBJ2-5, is KAGVTQTPRYLIKTRGQQVTLSCSPISGHRSVSWYQQTPGQGLQFLFEYFSETQRNKGNFPGRFSGRQFSNSRSEMNVSTLELGDSALYLCASSFRGLGETQYFGPGTRLLVL.

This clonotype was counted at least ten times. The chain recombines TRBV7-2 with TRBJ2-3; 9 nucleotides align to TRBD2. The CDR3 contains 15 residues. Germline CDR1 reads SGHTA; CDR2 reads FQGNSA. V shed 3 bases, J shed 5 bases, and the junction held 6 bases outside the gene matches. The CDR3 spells CASSFAGGPGDTQYF. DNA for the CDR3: TGTGCCAGCAGCTTCGCGGGGGGGCCGGGAGATACGCAGTATTTT.

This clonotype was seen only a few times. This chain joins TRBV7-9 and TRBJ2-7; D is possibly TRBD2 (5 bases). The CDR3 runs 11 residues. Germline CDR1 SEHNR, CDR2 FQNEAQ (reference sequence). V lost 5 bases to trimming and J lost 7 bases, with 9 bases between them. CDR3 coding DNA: TGTGCCAGCAGCCGAACGGGGGAGCAGTACTTC. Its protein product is CASSRTGEQYF.

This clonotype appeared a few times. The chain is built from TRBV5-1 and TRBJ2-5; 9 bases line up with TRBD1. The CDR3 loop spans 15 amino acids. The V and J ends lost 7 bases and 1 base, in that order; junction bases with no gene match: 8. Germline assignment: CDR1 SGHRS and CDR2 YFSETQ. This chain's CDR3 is CASVLQGAPQETQYF. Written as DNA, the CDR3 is TGCGCCAGCGTGCTACAGGGGGCCCCCCAAGAGACCCAGTACTTC.

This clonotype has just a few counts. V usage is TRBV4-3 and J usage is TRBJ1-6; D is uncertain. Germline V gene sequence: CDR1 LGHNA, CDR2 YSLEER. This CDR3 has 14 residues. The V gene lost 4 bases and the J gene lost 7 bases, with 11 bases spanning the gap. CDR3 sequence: CASSRGIANSPLHF. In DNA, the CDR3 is TGCGCCAGCAGCCGTGGTATAGCGAATTCACCCCTCCACTTT.

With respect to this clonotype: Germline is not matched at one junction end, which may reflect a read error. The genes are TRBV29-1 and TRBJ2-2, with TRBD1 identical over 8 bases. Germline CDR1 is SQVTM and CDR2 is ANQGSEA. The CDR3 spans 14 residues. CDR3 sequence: CSAIRDRNTWELFF. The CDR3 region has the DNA TGCAGCGCCATAAGGGACAGGAACACCTGGGAGCTGTTTTTT.

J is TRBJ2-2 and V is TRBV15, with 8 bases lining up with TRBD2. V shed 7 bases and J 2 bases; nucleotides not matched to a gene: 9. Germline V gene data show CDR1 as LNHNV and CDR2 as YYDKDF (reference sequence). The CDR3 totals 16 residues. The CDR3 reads CATIQSGGLNTGELFF. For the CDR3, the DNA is TGTGCCACCATCCAAAGCGGGGGCCTTAACACCGGGGAGCTGTTTTTT.